The next 19 T cell receptor beta chains were all read from a single sample in a study of blood T cell repertoires in COVID-19. The data were produced by immunoSEQ multiplex PCR, yet TCRdb's version contains in-frame clones alone and is incomplete. This table holds around 200,000 clones, around 85% found once. Sequencing was done on a sample of peripheral blood. The receptors were gathered from a woman aged 55-69 years with COVID-19, enrolled during active disease.

This clone came up a few times. This CDR3 reads CASTYGTGHSNQPQHF. The CDR3 DNA sequence: TGTGCCAGTACCTACGGGACAGGGCATAGCAATCAGCCCCAGCATTTT. This chain uses TRBV19 with TRBJ1-5; TRBD1 aligns across 9 bases. This CDR3 has 16 amino acids. Germline trimming cut 7 bases from V and 0 bases from J; bases unmatched to any gene: 7. Germline-derived CDR1 and CDR2 are LNHDA and SQIVND (reference sequence).

CDR3 coding DNA: TGCGCCAGCAGCTTCGACTCCTCCTACGAGCAGTACTTC. This encodes CASSFDSSYEQYF. V gene TRBV5-1 combines with J gene TRBJ2-7; D is undetermined. Trimming pared 2 bases from V and 0 bases from J, leaving 6 bases between. The germline V gene encodes CDR1 SGHRS and CDR2 YFSETQ. The CDR3 sequence is 13 residues long.

This chain connects TRBV5-1 to TRBJ1-6, with TRBD1 matching 9 bases. V shed 4 bases and J 5 bases; nucleotides not matched to a gene: 13. The CDR3 consists of 18 residues. Germline V gene lookup returns CDR1 SGHRS and CDR2 YFSETQ. CDR3 sequence: CASSQTGGAYSDNSPLHF. CDR3 coding DNA: TGCGCCAGCAGCCAAACAGGGGGCGCATACTCGGATAATTCACCCCTCCACTTT. The whole variable domain, filled in from reference TRBV5-1 and TRBJ1-6, reads KAGVTQTPRYLIKTRGQQVTLSCSPISGHRSVSWYQQTPGQGLQFLFEYFSETQRNKGNFPGRFSGRQFSNSRSEMNVSTLELGDSALYLCASSQTGGAYSDNSPLHFGNGTRLTVT.

This chain uses TRBV2 with TRBJ1-1; 7 bases agree with TRBD1. Losses at the gene ends were 0 bases for V and 3 bases for J; bases not matched to a gene: 16. CDR3 length: 19 amino acids. Germline-derived CDR1 and CDR2 are SNHLY and FYNNEI. CDR3 residues: CASSEAKFVPGGRYTEAFF. The CDR3 DNA reads as TGTGCCAGCAGTGAAGCGAAGTTTGTGCCAGGGGGGCGATACACTGAAGCTTTCTTT. Full variable domain (rest looked up from reference TRBV2 and TRBJ1-1): EPEVTQTPSHQVTQMGQEVILRCVPISNHLYFYWYRQILGQKVEFLVSFYNNEISEKSEIFDDQFSVERPDGSNFTLKIRSTKLEDSAMYFCASSEAKFVPGGRYTEAFFGQGTRLTVV.

V is TRBV10-3 and J is TRBJ2-3; the match to TRBD2 covers 7 bases. V was pared by 10 bases and J by 2 bases, with 12 bases of the junction left unmatched. Germline V gives CDR1 ENHRY, CDR2 SYGVKD. The CDR3 length is 15 residues. In DNA form, the CDR3 reads TGTGCCACCCGGCGGGAGCGGGGTACCACAGATACGCAGTATTTT. Amino acid sequence: CATRRERGTTDTQYF.

A single count supports this clone. This chain links TRBV25-1 with TRBJ1-4; the match to TRBD1 covers 8 bases. The V segment lost 2 bases and the J segment 8 bases; nucleotides outside the gene matches: 7. Germline assignment: CDR1 MGHDK and CDR2 SYGVNS. The CDR3 runs to 15 residues. This CDR3 reads CASSEPQGAGEKLFF. The CDR3 nucleotides are TGTGCCAGCAGTGAACCCCAGGGGGCAGGGGAAAAACTGTTTTTT.

The rearrangement uses TRBV24-1 and TRBJ1-2; the D is unclear. The CDR3 is 13 residues long. The V end lost 4 bases, the J end lost 0 bases, and 5 bases lay between the germline ends. Germline V gene sequence: CDR1 KGHDR, CDR2 SFDVKD. The CDR3 nucleotides are TGTGCCACCAGTGACAGGACTAACTATGGCTACACCTTC. This codes for CATSDRTNYGYTF.

The CDR3 loop reads CASSLDRENTGELFF. CDR3 coding DNA: TGTGCCAGCTCATTGGACAGAGAGAACACCGGGGAGCTGTTTTTT. The chain is built from TRBV18 and TRBJ2-2, with a weak D call TRBD1 (6 bases). Germline values: CDR1 KGHSH, CDR2 LQKENI. Trimming pared 5 bases from V and 1 base from J, leaving 11 bases between. The CDR3 has 15 residues.

The chain has TRBV28 and TRBJ1-2, with D maybe TRBD1 (6 bases). Germline V gene sequence: CDR1 MDHEN, CDR2 SYDVKM. The CDR3 sequence is 12 residues long. Trimming cost V 7 bases and J 5 bases, with 11 bases left between them. As DNA, the CDR3 is TGTGCCAGCAAGGACAGCTTGTATGGCTACACCTTC. Translation gives CASKDSLYGYTF.

The table lists this clone with many counts. The V call is TRBV5-1, the J call TRBJ2-3; 7 nucleotides align to TRBD1. The V gene end was trimmed by 7 bases and the J gene end by 5 bases; junction bases not matched to a gene: 7. The germline V gene encodes CDR1 SGHRS and CDR2 YFSETQ. This CDR3 has 13 residues. CDR3 bases: TGCGCCAGCTCTAGGGGGCGCAAAGATACGCAGTATTTT. It is translated as CASSRGRKDTQYF.

This clone has a handful of counts. This sequence joins TRBV19 and TRBJ2-7; 9 bases map to TRBD1. Germline V gene lookup returns CDR1 LNHDA and CDR2 SQIVND (reference sequence). The junction had 9 bases not matched to a gene; V was cut back by 6 bases and J by 6 bases. CDR3 length: 14 amino acids. DNA of the CDR3: TGTGCCAGTAGGGGCCGGGACAGGGCCAGCGAGCAGTACTTC. Its protein product is CASRGRDRASEQYF.

The chain carries TRBV5-6 and TRBJ2-1; TRBD2 agrees at 7 bases. In germline, CDR1 is SGHDT, CDR2 YYEEEE. This CDR3 has 16 amino acids. The J segment lost 8 bases and the V segment lost 4 bases, leaving 15 bases of the junction unmatched. CDR3 region: CASSPDFAGVTYEQFF. CDR3 DNA: TGTGCCAGCAGCCCGGATTTTGCGGGAGTGACGTATGAGCAGTTCTTC.

This clone was found a few times. This chain uses TRBV11-3 with TRBJ1-4; possible D gene TRBD1, 5 bases. Per germline, CDR1 SGHNT and CDR2 YENEEA. CDR3 length equals 19 residues. V was pared by 5 bases and J by 7 bases, with 29 bases between. CDR3 DNA: TGTGCCAGCAGCCTCCGTACGGGAGCGTTAGGGACGAGAGGTGAAAAACTGTTTTTT. It encodes CASSLRTGALGTRGEKLFF.

V and J are TRBV7-8 and TRBJ1-2, with 11 bases lining up with TRBD1. There are 16 residues in the CDR3. The V segment lost 0 bases and the J segment 8 bases; nucleotides outside the gene matches: 8. Germline V gives CDR1 SGHVS, CDR2 FQNEAQ. The CDR3 sequence is CASSLAGTGGLRGYTF. The CDR3 DNA reads TGTGCCAGCAGCTTAGCCGGGACAGGGGGACTCCGGGGCTACACCTTC.

CDR3 nucleotide sequence: TGTGCCAGTCGAGGATTCCTTCAGGGCGTGGGAGCTTTCTTT. This gives the protein CASRGFLQGVGAFF. The rearrangement joins TRBV28 to TRBJ1-1; TRBD1 might be the D (5 bases). The CDR3 has 14 amino acids. V was clipped by 9 bases and J by 10 bases, with 24 bases between them. Germline V CDR1 and CDR2: MDHEN, SYDVKM.

This chain links TRBV7-9 with TRBJ2-3; the D gene is possibly TRBD2 (5 bases). Trimming removed 2 bases from V and 1 base from J, with 10 bases in between. CDR3 length: 15 residues. Looked up from germline, CDR1 is SEHNR and CDR2 is FQNEAQ (reference sequence). The DNA for the CDR3 is TGTGCCAGCAGCTTAAGTAGCGCCCGCACAGATACGCAGTATTTT. This codes for CASSLSSARTDTQYF.

This clone was found once. The gene calls are TRBV27 and TRBJ1-1, with a weak D call TRBD1 (6 bases). Per the germline V gene, CDR1 is MNHEY and CDR2 is SMNVEV (reference sequence). The CDR3 covers 12 residues. V shed 3 bases and J shed 11 bases, with 13 bases lying between them. DNA for the CDR3: TGTGCCAGCAGTTTTTCGCAGGGGTCGGCTTTCTTT. Translation: CASSFSQGSAFF.

This sequence joins TRBV4-2 and TRBJ1-2; D is possibly TRBD1 (6 bases). CDR1 LGHNA and CDR2 YNFKEQ come from the germline V gene. The CDR3 runs 17 residues. V gave up 2 bases and J gave up 5 bases, with 21 bases separating them. Written as DNA, the CDR3 is TGTGCCAGCAGCCAAACGGGGCCACCACGGACAGCTTATGGCTACACCTTC. It translates to CASSQTGPPRTAYGYTF.

CDR3 amino acids: CASSGRDRANNEQFF. As DNA, the CDR3 is TGTGCCAGCAGCGGCCGGGACAGGGCCAACAATGAGCAGTTCTTC. V and J are TRBV5-4 and TRBJ2-1; 9 nucleotides align to TRBD1. Trimming at V came to 4 bases and at J to 5 bases, leaving 7 bases not matched to a gene. Germline CDR1 and CDR2: SGHNT and YYREEE (reference sequence). CDR3 size: 15 residues. Combining the CDR3 with reference TRBV5-4 and TRBJ2-1 gives the whole variable domain ETGVTQSPTHLIKTRGQQVTLRCSSQSGHNTVSWYQQALGQGPQFIFQYYREEENGRGNFPPRFSGLQFPNYSSELNVNALELDDSALYLCASSGRDRANNEQFFGPGTRLTVL.